A selection of T cell receptor beta chains follows, all from one sample in a study of regulatory T cells in long-lasting Graves disease. TCRdb re-called the multiplex PCR reads with MiXCR, one entry per CDR3 protein. This sample yields about 430,000 distinct CDR3 sequences, of which roughly 15% are seen a single time; approximately 7.6% belongs to the top ten. This sample also appeared in a second study, on T cells in Graves' hyperthyroidism and ophthalmopathy.

The material sequenced was peripheral blood mononuclear cells (PBMCs), taken at new diagnosis, from a patient treated with antithyroid drugs. Receptors were obtained from a woman aged 40 to 50 with Graves disease. The CDR3 runs from the conserved cysteine through the conserved F or W. A D gene is named only where the DNA matches it firmly. The size entry is marked missing in some rows and otherwise reads once, few, many or a size class.

DNA,CDR3,V,D,J,size
TGTGCCAGCAGCTCAGTACTAGCTGAGCAGTTCTTC,CASSSVLAEQFF,TRBV7-2,.,TRBJ2-1,many
TGTGCCAGCACAAGGGGCGAGGGGGTCTATTACAATCAGCCCCAGCATTTT,CASTRGEGVYYNQPQHF,TRBV6-1,.,TRBJ1-5,many
TGTGCCAGCAGCCCTAGGATGGGGGGGGGAGATACGCAGTATTTT,CASSPRMGGGDTQYF,TRBV11-3,TRBD2,TRBJ2-3,many
TGTGCCAGTACCCCAAACCCCATCAGGGAATCAAATGAAAAACTGTTTTTT,CASTPNPIRESNEKLFF,TRBV19,.,TRBJ1-4,many
TGTGCCAGCAGCCAAGTAACAGGAACTCTGGATTCACCCCTCCACTTT,CASSQVTGTLDSPLHF,TRBV4-2,.,TRBJ1-6,.
TGTGCCACCAGGACGGGACAGGGGAAGAACACTGAAGCTTTCTTT,CATRTGQGKNTEAFF,TRBV24-1,TRBD1,TRBJ1-1,.
TGCGCCAGCAGCCCCGGGACTAGCTCCCTCTCAAAAGAGACCCAGTACTTC,CASSPGTSSLSKETQYF,TRBV4-3,TRBD2,TRBJ2-5,.
TGCGCCAGCAGCCAAGAGGGCAGTACTAACACTGAAGCTTTCTTT,CASSQEGSTNTEAFF,TRBV4-3,.,TRBJ1-1,many
TGCGCCAGCAGCCCCCGTGGCAGGGAGGTCCGAGAGACCCAGTACTTC,CASSPRGREVRETQYF,TRBV5-1,.,TRBJ2-5,many
TGCAGTGCCCACCCGGGACAGGGCCACGAGCAGTACTTC,CSAHPGQGHEQYF,TRBV20-1,TRBD1,TRBJ2-7,few
TGTGCCAGCAGTGAGGTTAATGAAAAACTGTTTTTT,CASSEVNEKLFF,TRBV6-1,.,TRBJ1-4,many
TGTGCCAGCAGCAACGCGGGACTGTTCACAGATACGCAGTATTTT,CASSNAGLFTDTQYF,TRBV12-3/TRBV12-4,.,TRBJ2-3,many
TGTGCCAGGTCGGCTAGCGGGAGGTACAATGAGCAGTTCTTC,CARSASGRYNEQFF,TRBV2,TRBD2,TRBJ2-1,many
TGTGCCAGTAGTCCGCAACTACTAGCGGGAGTCTACGAGCAGTACTTC,CASSPQLLAGVYEQYF,TRBV19,TRBD2,TRBJ2-7,many
TGTGCCAGCAGCGTAGGAATGGTGCCTAGCACAGATACGCAGTATTTT,CASSVGMVPSTDTQYF,TRBV9,.,TRBJ2-3,.
TGTGCCAGCAGCTCATCAGGGTATGGGTCCTACGAGCAGTACTTC,CASSSSGYGSYEQYF,TRBV11-3,.,TRBJ2-7,.
TGTGCCAGCAGTCTCAGGGAGGGACGATTCAATGAGCAGTTCTTC,CASSLREGRFNEQFF,TRBV27,TRBD2,TRBJ2-1,many
TGCGCCAGCAGTACCGTCGGCACAGATACGCAGTATTTT,CASSTVGTDTQYF,TRBV4-1,.,TRBJ2-3,.
TGTGCCAGCAGTTTAAGAGGAGGTATCACTGAAGCTTTCTTT,CASSLRGGITEAFF,TRBV27,.,TRBJ1-1,.
TGTGCCAGCAGCAAGCGGGGAACCACAGATACGCAGTATTTT,CASSKRGTTDTQYF,TRBV13,TRBD2,TRBJ2-3,many
TGTGCCAGCAGCTTAGTAGTGGGGTCAATAGGGTACTTC,CASSLVVGSIGYF,TRBV11-2,.,TRBJ2-5,many
TGTGCCAGCAGTGAATTAAGCTCCTATAATTCACCCCTCCACTTT,CASSELSSYNSPLHF,TRBV28,.,TRBJ1-6,many
TGTGTCAGCAGCTTTCGGGGCTCTGGAAACACCATATATTTT,CVSSFRGSGNTIYF,TRBV7-9,.,TRBJ1-3,.
TGCAGCGTTGTTTTTGTCGGGACGGGCTCCTACAATGAGCAGTTCTTC,CSVVFVGTGSYNEQFF,TRBV29-1,.,TRBJ2-1,many
TGTGCCAGCAGTCAATGGACTAGCGGGAGTGAGACCGGGGAGCTGTTTTTT,CASSQWTSGSETGELFF,TRBV11-3,TRBD2,TRBJ2-2,many
TGTGCCAGCAGTTATGGGGTGACAGGAAACACCATATATTTT,CASSYGVTGNTIYF,TRBV11-2,.,TRBJ1-3,.
TGTGCCAGCACCACTGAAACTAGCGGGAGTGCCGGGGAGCTGTTTTTT,CASTTETSGSAGELFF,TRBV5-4,TRBD2,TRBJ2-2,few
TGCAGTGCTAGAGGCTTCAGGGGGACTAGCGGGAGGGCAGGCACCGGGGAGCTGTTTTTT,CSARGFRGTSGRAGTGELFF,TRBV20-1,TRBD2,TRBJ2-2,few
TGTGCCAGCAGCGAAAACAGGGACTACGAGCAGTACTTC,CASSENRDYEQYF,TRBV7-6,.,TRBJ2-7,many
TGTGCCAGCAATCGACAGGGGCCCAATCAGCCCCAGCATTTT,CASNRQGPNQPQHF,TRBV7-3,TRBD1,TRBJ1-5,few
TGTGCCAGCAGTTTAGTTCAGGAAGTTAATGAGCAGTTCTTC,CASSLVQEVNEQFF,TRBV28,.,TRBJ2-1,many
TGCAGTGCTCTTGGGCGGGAGGGCCATCATGAGCAGTTCTTC,CSALGREGHHEQFF,TRBV20-1,TRBD2,TRBJ2-1,.
TGTGCCAGCAGTCCCTCTCTCGGACAGGATCTGATGGAGACCCAGTACTTC,CASSPSLGQDLMETQYF,TRBV12-3/TRBV12-4,TRBD1,TRBJ2-5,once
TGTGCCAGCAGTACTGGACATGAAGGGACCCAGTACTTC,CASSTGHEGTQYF,TRBV28,.,TRBJ2-5,many
TGTGCCAGCAGCCAAGATATTGGGGCCTACGAGCAGTACTTC,CASSQDIGAYEQYF,TRBV14,.,TRBJ2-7,.
TGTGCCAGCAGCTACGGACTAGCGGGGGCCCCGAAAAACATTCAGTACTTC,CASSYGLAGAPKNIQYF,TRBV13,TRBD2,TRBJ2-4,few
TGCGCCAGCAGCTTTTGGGCCGGGACTAGCGGGGGCGGTGAGCAGTTCTTC,CASSFWAGTSGGGEQFF,TRBV5-1,TRBD2,TRBJ2-1,many
TGTGCCATCAGTGATGAGTCTGGGGTGAGCTCCTACAATGAGCAGTTCTTC,CAISDESGVSSYNEQFF,TRBV10-3,.,TRBJ2-1,many
TGTGCCAGCAGTTCGATAGCGGGAGGGCGGCCAGATACGCAGTATTTT,CASSSIAGGRPDTQYF,TRBV12-3/TRBV12-4,TRBD2,TRBJ2-3,many
TGCAGTGCTAAACCCGGCGGGGGTACCTACAATGAGCAGTTCTTC,CSAKPGGGTYNEQFF,TRBV20-1,TRBD2,TRBJ2-1,many
TGTGCCATCAGTGAGTCGGCCGATCAGCCCCAGCATTTT,CAISESADQPQHF,TRBV10-3,.,TRBJ1-5,few
TGTGCCAGCAGCTCACGGGGGACTGGGACTTTCTTT,CASSSRGTGTFF,TRBV9,.,TRBJ1-1,.